Included here is one T cell receptor beta chain sequence, with context. Its specificity is unknown. Some 41,000 productive templates were obtained per sample on average. Sequencing was performed with immunoSEQ multiplex PCR; in TCRdb, only in-frame clones are kept and a portion is missing. The sample holds under 15,000 clones, roughly 90% seen once. The record originates from a study of STAT3 mutations in large granular lymphocyte leukemia. Study conclusions and caveats: Persisting codominant clonotypes may have hidden a small pathogenic clone. Differing intervals and regimens complicate linking therapy response to clone burden. Every T-LGLL patient had at least one immunodominant TCRbeta clonotype.

CDR1 and CDR2 from the germline V gene are SGHTA and FQGNSA. V lost 4 bases and J 2 bases, leaving 17 bases between the germline ends. The CDR3 runs 16 residues. The chain couples TRBV7-2 to TRBJ1-1; D remains unclear. Sequencing was carried out using peripheral blood mononuclear cells. The sequence came from a man between 35 and 55 years old with T-cell large granular lymphocyte leukemia. Some clones in this sample may be carry-over from other donors' samples. The CDR3 DNA reads TGTGCCAGCAGCTCCAGAGGCCGGGCACTCAACACTGAAGCTTTCTTT. The encoded protein is CASSSRGRALNTEAFF.